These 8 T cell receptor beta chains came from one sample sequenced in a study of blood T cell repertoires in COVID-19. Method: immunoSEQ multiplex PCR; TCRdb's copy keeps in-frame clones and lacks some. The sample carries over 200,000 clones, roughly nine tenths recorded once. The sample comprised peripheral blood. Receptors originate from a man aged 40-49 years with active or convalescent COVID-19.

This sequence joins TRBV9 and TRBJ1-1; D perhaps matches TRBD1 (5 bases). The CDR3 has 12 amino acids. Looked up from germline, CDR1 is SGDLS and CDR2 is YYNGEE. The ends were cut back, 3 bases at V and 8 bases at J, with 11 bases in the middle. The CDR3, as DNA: TGTGCCAGCAGCGGGGAGGGGTTAGAAGCTTTCTTT. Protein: CASSGEGLEAFF.

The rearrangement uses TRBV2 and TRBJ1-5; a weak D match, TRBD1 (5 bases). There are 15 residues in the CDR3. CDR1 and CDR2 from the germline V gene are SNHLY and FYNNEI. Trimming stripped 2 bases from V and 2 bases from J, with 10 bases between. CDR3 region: CASSELGGGNQPQHF. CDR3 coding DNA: TGTGCCAGCAGTGAATTGGGGGGAGGCAATCAGCCCCAGCATTTT.

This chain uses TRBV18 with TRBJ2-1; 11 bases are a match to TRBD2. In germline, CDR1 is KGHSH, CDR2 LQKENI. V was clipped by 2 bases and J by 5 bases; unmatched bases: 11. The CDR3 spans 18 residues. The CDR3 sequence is CASSPARPGLAAHNEQFF. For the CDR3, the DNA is TGTGCCAGCTCACCAGCCAGACCGGGACTAGCGGCCCACAATGAGCAGTTCTTC.

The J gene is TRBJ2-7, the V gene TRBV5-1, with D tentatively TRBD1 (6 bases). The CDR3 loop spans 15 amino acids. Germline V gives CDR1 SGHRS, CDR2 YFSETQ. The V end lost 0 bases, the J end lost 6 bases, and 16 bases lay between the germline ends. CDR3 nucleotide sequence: TGCGCCAGCAGCTTGGAAGGGACAAAAAGCGCCGAGCAGTACTTC. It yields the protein CASSLEGTKSAEQYF.

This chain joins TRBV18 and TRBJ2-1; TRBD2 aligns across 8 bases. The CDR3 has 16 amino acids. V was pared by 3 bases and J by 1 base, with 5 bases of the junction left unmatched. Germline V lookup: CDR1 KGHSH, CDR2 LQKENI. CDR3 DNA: TGTGCCAGCTCACCCCTAGCGGGTGGATCCTACAATGAGCAGTTCTTC. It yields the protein CASSPLAGGSYNEQFF.

CDR3 coding DNA: TGCGCCAGCAGCCTCTGGACAGGGTCGTATGGCTACACCTTC. Protein product: CASSLWTGSYGYTF. The rearrangement joins TRBV5-1 to TRBJ1-2; 8 bases map to TRBD1. CDR3 size: 14 residues. Germline trimming cut 4 bases from V and 5 bases from J; bases unmatched to any gene: 7. CDR1 and CDR2 (germline): SGHRS, YFSETQ.

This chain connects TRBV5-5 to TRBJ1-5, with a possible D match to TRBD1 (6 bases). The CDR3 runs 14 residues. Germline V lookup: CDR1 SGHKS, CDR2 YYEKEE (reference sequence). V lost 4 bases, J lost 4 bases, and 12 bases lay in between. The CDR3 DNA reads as TGTGCCAGCAGCCGGACCCAGGGGAATCAGCCCCAGCATTTT. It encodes CASSRTQGNQPQHF.

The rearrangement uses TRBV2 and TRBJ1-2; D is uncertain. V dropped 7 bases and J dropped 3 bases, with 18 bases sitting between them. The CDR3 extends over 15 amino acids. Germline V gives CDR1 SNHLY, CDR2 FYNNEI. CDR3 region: CASNTQAAADYGYTF. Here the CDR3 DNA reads TGTGCCAGCAACACCCAAGCGGCCGCCGACTATGGCTACACCTTC.